The 11 T cell receptor beta chains below come from one sample, sequenced in a study of blood T cell repertoires in COVID-19. The assay was immunoSEQ multiplex PCR, and TCRdb's table has in-frame clones only and misses some. The sample has 490,000 or so clones, 85% to 90% seen once; the top ten hold less than 2%. The sequencing sample was made of PBMCs or T cells enriched from blood (not recorded which). The origin of the receptors is a woman aged 40-49 years who had recovered from COVID-19.

The rearrangement links TRBV18 to TRBJ1-1; D ambiguous. There are 14 residues in the CDR3. Germline V gene sequence: CDR1 KGHSH, CDR2 LQKENI. V was cut by 4 bases and J by 4 bases, with 13 bases left in between. The CDR3 coding sequence is TGTGCCAGCTCACTCACAACCCGGGGCACTGAAGCTTTCTTT. Its protein is CASSLTTRGTEAFF.

V gene TRBV11-3 combines with J gene TRBJ2-1; D remains ambiguous. Trimming took off 3 bases at V and 2 bases at J, with 8 bases between the two ends. This CDR3 contains 14 residues. Germline CDR1 reads SGHNT; CDR2 reads YENEEA. The CDR3 region has the DNA TGTGCCAGCAGCTTTCCTAGGCCCTACAATGAGCAGTTCTTC. This translates into CASSFPRPYNEQFF.

The rearrangement uses TRBV5-1 and TRBJ2-1; TRBD2 matches 9 bases. Germline CDR1 SGHRS, CDR2 YFSETQ. This CDR3 has 14 residues. J gave up 5 bases and V 4 bases, and 4 bases lay outside the gene matches. The CDR3 reads CASSPTSGNNEQFF. DNA of the CDR3: TGCGCCAGCAGCCCGACTAGCGGAAACAATGAGCAGTTCTTC.

The table lists this clone with a count of one. V is TRBV2 and J is TRBJ1-4; a possible D gene is TRBD1 (5 bases). CDR3 length: 16 amino acids. In germline, CDR1 is SNHLY, CDR2 FYNNEI. V lost 6 bases and J 0 bases, leaving 14 bases between the germline ends. The chain's CDR3 is CASSVDSWSTNEKLFF. CDR3 nucleotide sequence: TGTGCCAGCAGCGTTGACAGCTGGTCAACTAATGAAAAACTGTTTTTT.

The CDR3 protein is CASSPPRGLTEAFF. The CDR3 bases are TGTGCCAGCAGTCCACCTAGGGGTCTCACTGAAGCTTTCTTT. The V gene is TRBV27, the J gene TRBJ1-1, with TRBD1 as a possible D gene (5 bases). V lost 5 bases and J lost 4, with 14 bases in between. Germline V lookup: CDR1 MNHEY, CDR2 SMNVEV (reference sequence). The CDR3 length is 14 residues.

V gene TRBV5-8 combines with J gene TRBJ2-6; D possibly corresponds to TRBD2 (7 bases). The CDR3 has 15 amino acids. Trimming pared 2 bases from V and 12 bases from J, leaving 18 bases between. Germline CDR1 reads SGHTS; CDR2 reads YDEGEE. The CDR3 DNA sequence: TGTGCCAGCAGCTTTCACATCGGGGGGCCAATCGTCCTGACTTTC. Protein sequence: CASSFHIGGPIVLTF.

This chain links TRBV28 with TRBJ1-2; 8 positions match TRBD1. V gave up 4 bases and J gave up 4 bases; unmatched junction bases: 5. Germline V gene data show CDR1 as MDHEN and CDR2 as SYDVKM. The CDR3 consists of 14 residues. The CDR3 spells CASSSGQGPYGYTF. CDR3 nucleotides: TGTGCCAGCAGTTCCGGACAGGGTCCCTATGGCTACACCTTC.

The V gene is TRBV11-2, the J gene TRBJ2-7; weak D call: TRBD2 (6 bases). The CDR3 has 13 residues. V shed 5 bases and J shed 1 base, with 9 bases lying between them. CDR1 and CDR2 (germline): SGHAT, FQNNGV. In DNA, the CDR3 is TGTGCCAGCAGCGGAGGGATATCCTACGAGCAGTACTTC. It is translated as CASSGGISYEQYF.

This sequence joins TRBV10-1 and TRBJ2-7; D may be TRBD1 (6 bases). The CDR3 length is 13 residues. The germline V gene has CDR1 WNHNN and CDR2 SYGVQD (reference sequence). V dropped 2 bases and J dropped 4 bases, with 9 bases sitting between them. The CDR3 DNA is TGCGCCAGCAGTGAGAAGACAGGTTACGAGCAGTACTTC. Its protein is CASSEKTGYEQYF.

V gene TRBV27 combines with J gene TRBJ2-3; perhaps TRBD2 as D (6 bases). V was clipped by 3 bases and J by 6 bases, with 13 bases between them. This CDR3 is 14 amino acids long. Germline V gives CDR1 MNHEY, CDR2 SMNVEV (reference sequence). As DNA, the CDR3 is TGTGCCAGCAGTTTCATGGGGAGGTTGGATACGCAGTATTTT. Residues: CASSFMGRLDTQYF.

The V call is TRBV27, the J call TRBJ1-5, with a weak D call TRBD1 (5 bases). Germline V gene data show CDR1 as MNHEY and CDR2 as SMNVEV (reference sequence). The V and J ends lost 0 bases and 2 bases respectively, with 8 bases between them. This CDR3 spans 15 amino acids. CDR3: CASSLSGAGNQPQHF. Here the CDR3 DNA reads TGTGCCAGCAGTTTATCAGGGGCCGGCAATCAGCCCCAGCATTTT.